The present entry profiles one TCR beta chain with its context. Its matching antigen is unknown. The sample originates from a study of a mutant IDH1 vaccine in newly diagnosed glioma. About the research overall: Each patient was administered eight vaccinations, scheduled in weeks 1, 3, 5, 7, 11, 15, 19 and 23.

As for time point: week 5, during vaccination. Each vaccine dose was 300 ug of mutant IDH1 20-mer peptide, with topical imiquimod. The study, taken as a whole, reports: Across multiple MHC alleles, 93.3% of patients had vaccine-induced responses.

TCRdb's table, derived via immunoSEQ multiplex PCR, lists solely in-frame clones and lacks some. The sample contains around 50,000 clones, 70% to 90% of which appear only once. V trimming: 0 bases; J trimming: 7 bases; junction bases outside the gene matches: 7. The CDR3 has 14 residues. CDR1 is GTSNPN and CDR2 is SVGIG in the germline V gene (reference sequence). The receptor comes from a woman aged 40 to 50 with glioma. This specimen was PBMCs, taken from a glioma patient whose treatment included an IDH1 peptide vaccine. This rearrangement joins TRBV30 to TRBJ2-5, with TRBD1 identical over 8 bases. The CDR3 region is CAWSVSGGRGTQYF. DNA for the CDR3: TGTGCCTGGAGTGTATCAGGGGGCCGGGGGACCCAGTACTTC.